The 32 T cell receptor beta chains below all came from one sample that was sequenced in a study of T cell responses to AZD1222 COVID-19 vaccine. Data came from immunoSEQ multiplex PCR; TCRdb stores just in-frame clones and leaves some out. This sample carries 200,000 or so clones, approximately 93% of them seen once, and the ten largest clones take less than 1.2%. The source material was peripheral blood, sampled 28 days after the second AZD1222 dose. The source is an adult who received the AZD1222 COVID-19 vaccine.

The rearrangement joins TRBV4-3 to TRBJ1-3, with D possibly TRBD1 on 5 matching bases. The CDR3 sequence is 15 residues long. The V end lost 1 base, the J end lost 2 bases, and 9 bases lay between the germline ends. CDR1 LGHNA and CDR2 YSLEER come from the germline V gene. The CDR3 DNA reads as TGCGCCAGCAGCCAAGGCCGGGGGGCTGGAAACACCATATATTTT. Translating it yields CASSQGRGAGNTIYF.

The chain has TRBV7-2 and TRBJ1-1, with D possibly matching TRBD1 (6 bases). The germline V and J ends were trimmed by 5 bases and 1 base, with 14 bases remaining between them. Germline lookup yields CDR1 SGHTA and CDR2 FQGNSA. This CDR3 region has 15 residues. The CDR3 DNA reads as TGTGCCAGCAGCGCAAGTCTACAGGGGAACACTGAAGCTTTCTTT. Protein sequence: CASSASLQGNTEAFF.

The chain combines TRBV28 with TRBJ1-4, with D tentatively TRBD1 (6 bases). Trimming took 10 bases from V and 4 from J, leaving 19 bases between them. The CDR3 has 15 residues. Germline assignment: CDR1 MDHEN and CDR2 SYDVKM. The CDR3 DNA reads as TGTGCCACTCATCTTCCGGGACACCTTAATGAAAAACTGTTTTTT. As protein: CATHLPGHLNEKLFF.

The chain couples TRBV29-1 to TRBJ2-2; perhaps TRBD1 as D (6 bases). Germline V gene lookup returns CDR1 SQVTM and CDR2 ANQGSEA. The CDR3 extends over 14 amino acids. The V gene lost 7 bases and the J gene lost 4 bases, with 16 bases spanning the gap. The CDR3 DNA is TGCAGCGCCGAACTACAGGGTCGCACCGGGGAGCTGTTTTTT. Translating gives CSAELQGRTGELFF.

The chain is built from TRBV7-9 and TRBJ1-1; D may be TRBD1 (6 bases). CDR3 length equals 17 residues. Germline V CDR1 and CDR2: SEHNR, FQNEAQ (reference sequence). The V and J ends lost 4 bases and 1 base respectively, with 19 bases between them. As DNA, the CDR3 is TGTGCCAGCAGCTCCCTACTGTCCGGGACAAAGAACACTGAAGCTTTCTTT. Its translation: CASSSLLSGTKNTEAFF.

The J gene is TRBJ2-3, the V gene TRBV4-3; 7 bases align to TRBD2. Germline CDR1 LGHNA, CDR2 YSLEER. V lost 0 bases to trimming and J lost 0 bases; unmatched junction nucleotides: 3. The CDR3 spans 16 residues. The CDR3 is CASSQDYGGSTDTQYF. CDR3 coding DNA: TGCGCCAGCAGCCAAGACTACGGGGGGAGCACAGATACGCAGTATTTT.

The chain employs TRBV7-9 and TRBJ2-7; D is ambiguous. Trimming took off 2 bases at V and 5 bases at J, with 10 bases between the two ends. Germline assignment: CDR1 SEHNR and CDR2 FQNEAQ (reference sequence). CDR3 length: 13 amino acids. CDR3 residues: CASSLRIIDEQYF. For the CDR3, the DNA is TGTGCCAGCAGCTTACGTATTATAGACGAGCAGTACTTC. Complete variable domain (other parts from reference TRBV7-9 and TRBJ2-7): DTGVSQNPRHKITKRGQNVTFRCDPISEHNRLYWYRQTLGQGPEFLTYFQNEAQLEKSRLLSDRFSAERPKGSFSTLEIQRTEQGDSAMYLCASSLRIIDEQYFGPGTRLTVT.

The chain is built from TRBV25-1 and TRBJ1-2; D may be TRBD1 (5 bases). Germline CDR1 is MGHDK and CDR2 is SYGVNS. V gave up 3 bases and J gave up 2 bases, with 19 bases separating them. This CDR3 is built from 17 residues. The CDR3 DNA is TGTGCCAGCAGTGACCTAACGGGAGGGGCGACAAACTATGGCTACACCTTC. Amino acids: CASSDLTGGATNYGYTF.

The chain couples TRBV12-2 to TRBJ1-6; the D call in the table, TRBD1, was not verified against the DNA. TRBV12-2 is classified as a pseudogene. The CDR3 consists of 15 residues. In nucleotides, the CDR3 is TGTGCAAGTCGCTTACAGGGGTTTGAGGATTCACCCCTCCACTTT. Its protein is CASRLQGFEDSPLHF.

The V call is TRBV7-9, the J call TRBJ1-4; D gene unclear. There are 13 residues in the CDR3. Deletions cut 5 bases from V and 12 bases from J, with 16 bases between. CDR1 is SEHNR and CDR2 is FQNEAQ in the germline V gene (reference sequence). In DNA, the CDR3 is TGTGCCAGCAGCCTAGAGTCCAGTCACCAACTGTTTTTT. It translates to CASSLESSHQLFF.

The chain employs TRBV20-1 and TRBJ2-3; D call uncertain. The V gene's germline CDR1 is DFQATT and CDR2 SNEGSKA (reference sequence). The CDR3 contains 11 residues. Trimming pared 7 bases from V and 11 bases from J, leaving 16 bases between. Here the CDR3 reads CSGALTGVQYF. DNA for the CDR3: TGCAGTGGGGCGCTCACTGGGGTGCAGTATTTT.

The rearrangement uses TRBV6-2 or TRBV6-3 and TRBJ2-3, with 12 nucleotides matching TRBD2. The CDR3 consists of 16 residues. Per germline, CDR1 MNHEY and CDR2 SVGEGT. V lost 6 bases, J lost 1 base, and 5 bases stayed unmatched. The chain's CDR3 is CASSSTSGGRTDTQYF. CDR3 coding DNA: TGTGCCAGCAGCTCGACTAGCGGGGGACGCACAGATACGCAGTATTTT.

This sequence joins TRBV6-2 or TRBV6-3 and TRBJ2-3; D uncertain. The CDR3 extends over 15 amino acids. V lost 2 bases and J 0 bases, leaving 9 bases between the germline ends. Germline CDR1 reads MNHEY; CDR2 reads SVGEGT. CDR3: CASSYDEASTDTQYF. Here the CDR3 DNA reads TGTGCCAGCAGTTACGACGAAGCGAGCACAGATACGCAGTATTTT.

V and J are TRBV27 and TRBJ1-1; 9 bases align to TRBD1. Germline trimming cut 6 bases from V and 4 bases from J; bases unmatched to any gene: 9. The CDR3 spans 15 residues. Germline loops: CDR1 MNHEY, CDR2 SMNVEV (reference sequence). The CDR3 nucleotides read TGTGCCAGCAGACCCGGCGACAGGGGGATCACTGAAGCTTTCTTT. Its translation: CASRPGDRGITEAFF.

This chain links TRBV10-2 with TRBJ1-5; TRBD1 agrees at 7 bases. Losses at the gene ends were 1 base for V and 3 bases for J; bases not matched to a gene: 6. Germline V gene lookup returns CDR1 WSHSY and CDR2 SAAADI. The CDR3 consists of 16 residues. CDR3 sequence reads: CASSELRGPSNQPQHF. CDR3 nucleotide sequence: TGCGCCAGCAGTGAGTTGAGGGGGCCCTCCAATCAGCCCCAGCATTTT.

This rearrangement joins TRBV3-1 (or the pseudogene TRBV3-2) to TRBJ1-2; no clear D gene. V was shortened by 2 bases and J by 6 bases, with 10 bases between the two germline ends. CDR3 length equals 13 residues. Germline-derived CDR1 and CDR2 are LGHDT and YNNKEL (reference sequence). The CDR3 loop is CASSQRTQDGYTF. In DNA, the CDR3 is TGTGCCAGCAGCCAAAGGACCCAAGATGGCTACACCTTC.

V is TRBV10-3 and J is TRBJ2-3, with D unresolved. CDR1 ENHRY and CDR2 SYGVKD come from the germline V gene. CDR3 length: 12 residues. V lost 3 bases and J 5 bases, leaving 6 bases between the germline ends. The CDR3 nucleotides are TGTGCCATCAGTGATGGTCTAGATACGCAGTATTTT. It is translated as CAISDGLDTQYF.

The chain carries TRBV19 and TRBJ1-4, with TRBD1 as a possible D gene (6 bases). Germline V lookup: CDR1 LNHDA, CDR2 SQIVND (reference sequence). The V gene lost 6 bases and the J gene lost 5 bases, with 13 bases spanning the gap. CDR3 length: 14 residues. The CDR3 DNA is TGTGCCAGTAGCCACAGGACAGCAAATGAAAAACTGTTTTTT. Translation gives CASSHRTANEKLFF.

The J gene is TRBJ2-7, the V gene TRBV27; possibly TRBD1 or TRBD2 for D (5 bases each). Germline V lookup: CDR1 MNHEY, CDR2 SMNVEV (reference sequence). The CDR3 is 13 amino acids. Trimming removed 6 bases from V and 2 bases from J, with 11 bases in between. For the CDR3, the DNA is TGTGCCAGCAGATTCGGGGCCACCTACGAGCAGTACTTC. Translating gives CASRFGATYEQYF.

The CDR3 loop is CASSLAGQRSYEQYF. DNA for the CDR3: TGTGCCAGCAGCTTGGCCGGACAGCGCTCCTACGAGCAGTACTTC. The J gene is TRBJ2-7, the V gene TRBV5-4, with a possible D match to TRBD1 (6 bases). Germline V gene lookup returns CDR1 SGHNT and CDR2 YYREEE (reference sequence). Trimming pared 0 bases from V and 0 bases from J, leaving 10 bases between. This CDR3 has 15 residues.

V gene TRBV28 combines with J gene TRBJ1-4, with 11 bases lining up with TRBD1. In germline, CDR1 is MDHEN, CDR2 SYDVKM. J was trimmed by 8 bases and V by 4 bases; bases with no gene match: 6. There are 15 residues in the CDR3. The CDR3 bases are TGTGCCAGCAGTTCCCCGGGACAGGGGGGAGAAAAACTGTTTTTT. Its protein product is CASSSPGQGGEKLFF.

This rearrangement joins TRBV11-2 to TRBJ2-7; D might be TRBD1 (5 bases). The CDR3 is 14 amino acids. Germline CDR1 and CDR2: SGHAT and FQNNGV. With 2 bases removed from V and 0 bases from J, the gap between germline ends came to 8 bases. CDR3 DNA sequence: TGTGCCAGCAGCTTATGGGGCGGCTCCTACGAGCAGTACTTC. Translating it yields CASSLWGGSYEQYF.

This chain joins TRBV28 and TRBJ1-4, with D uncertain. The CDR3 has 15 residues. The ends were cut back, 7 bases at V and 3 bases at J, with 15 bases in the middle. The germline V gene encodes CDR1 MDHEN and CDR2 SYDVKM. CDR3: CASTPPLGANEKLFF. DNA for the CDR3: TGTGCCAGCACCCCACCCTTGGGAGCTAATGAAAAACTGTTTTTT. The variable domain in full, completed from reference TRBV28 and TRBJ1-4, reads DVKVTQSSRYLVKRTGEKVFLECVQDMDHENMFWYRQDPGLGLRLIYFSYDVKMKEKGDIPEGYSVSREKKERFSLILESASTNQTSMYLCASTPPLGANEKLFFGSGTQLSVL.

The rearrangement links TRBV7-3 to TRBJ2-1, with a weak D call TRBD1 (5 bases). V lost 5 bases, J lost 1 base, and 12 bases lay in between. The CDR3 has 15 residues. Germline CDR1 and CDR2: SGHTA and FQGTGA. The CDR3 DNA follows: TGTGCCAGCAGCCCACAGGCAGGGTCCTACAATGAGCAGTTCTTC. Protein: CASSPQAGSYNEQFF.

The chain recombines TRBV5-4 with TRBJ2-1; TRBD2 aligns across 7 bases. The CDR3 consists of 14 residues. With 4 bases clipped from V and 4 bases from J, the junction kept 5 bases outside the gene matches. Looked up from germline, CDR1 is SGHNT and CDR2 is YYREEE (reference sequence). The chain's CDR3 is CASSPREGYNEQFF. The CDR3 DNA reads as TGTGCCAGCAGCCCAAGGGAGGGGTACAATGAGCAGTTCTTC.

Turning to this clone: The sample carries other DNA sequences with the same CDR3. The rearrangement links TRBV19 to TRBJ1-5; possible D gene TRBD1, 6 bases. V dropped 3 bases and J dropped 1 base, with 16 bases sitting between them. The germline gives CDR1 LNHDA, CDR2 SQIVND (reference sequence). The CDR3 is made up of 17 amino acids. The DNA of the CDR3 is TGTGCCAGTAGTATTTATGCGGGGGGCCAGAGCAATCAGCCCCAGCATTTT. Translation: CASSIYAGGQSNQPQHF.

The gene calls are TRBV7-2 and TRBJ2-5; 11 nucleotides match TRBD2. Trimming removed 1 base from V and 4 bases from J; junction bases left unmatched: 8. Germline V gene sequence: CDR1 SGHTA, CDR2 FQGNSA. This CDR3 region has 17 residues. CDR3 in amino acids: CASSLVFSGGAGETQYF. CDR3 bases: TGTGCCAGCAGCTTAGTGTTTAGCGGGGGGGCCGGAGAGACCCAGTACTTC.

CDR3 sequence (DNA): TGTGCCAGTAGTCAAGAGACAGGCCACTCTGGAAACACCATATATTTT. This codes for CASSQETGHSGNTIYF. The chain joins TRBV19 to TRBJ1-3; D is possibly TRBD1 (6 bases). The germline V and J ends were trimmed by 5 bases and 0 bases, with 14 bases remaining between them. Germline V gene sequence: CDR1 LNHDA, CDR2 SQIVND (reference sequence). This CDR3 spans 16 amino acids.

This clone was observed a few times. The CDR3 protein is CASSRSGGQGGHSPLHF. The CDR3 nucleotides are TGCGCCAGCAGCCGATCGGGGGGACAGGGTGGGCATTCACCCCTCCACTTT. The gene calls are TRBV4-1 and TRBJ1-6, with 9 nucleotides matching TRBD1. The germline V gene has CDR1 MGHRA and CDR2 YSYEKL. The CDR3 runs 17 residues. J gave up 8 bases and V 4 bases, and 12 bases lay outside the gene matches.

The chain has TRBV6-5 and TRBJ1-6; weak D call: TRBD1 (5 bases). CDR1 is MNHEY, CDR2 SVGAGI, per germline. V was shortened by 2 bases and J by 8 bases, with 10 bases between the two germline ends. The length of the CDR3 is 14 residues. This CDR3 reads CASSYRGNDSPLHF. DNA for the CDR3: TGTGCCAGCAGTTACAGGGGCAATGATTCACCCCTCCACTTT.

The rearrangement uses TRBV3-1 (or the pseudogene TRBV3-2) and TRBJ2-3, with TRBD2 matching over 9 bases. This CDR3 contains 18 residues. CDR1 and CDR2 from the germline V gene are LGHDT and YNNKEL (reference sequence). The V and J ends lost 0 bases and 6 bases, in that order; junction bases with no gene match: 13. CDR3 region: CASSQDRVRRGGPDTQYF. The CDR3 DNA reads TGTGCCAGCAGCCAAGATCGAGTACGGCGGGGGGGCCCTGATACGCAGTATTTT.

The rearrangement links TRBV18 to TRBJ1-2; 9 bases agree with TRBD1. This CDR3 has 17 amino acids. The germline gives CDR1 KGHSH, CDR2 LQKENI. V lost 3 bases to trimming and J lost 3 bases; unmatched junction nucleotides: 11. The CDR3 spells CASSPMDRGILDYGYTF. The DNA for the CDR3 is TGTGCCAGCTCACCTATGGACAGGGGCATACTCGACTATGGCTACACCTTC.